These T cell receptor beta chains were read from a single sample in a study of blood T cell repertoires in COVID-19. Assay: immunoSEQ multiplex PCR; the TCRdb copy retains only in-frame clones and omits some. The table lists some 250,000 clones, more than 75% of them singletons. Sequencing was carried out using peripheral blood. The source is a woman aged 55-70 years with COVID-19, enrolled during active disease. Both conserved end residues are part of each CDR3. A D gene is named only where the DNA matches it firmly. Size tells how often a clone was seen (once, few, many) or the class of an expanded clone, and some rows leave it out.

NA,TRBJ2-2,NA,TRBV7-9,TGTGCCAGCAGCTACGGACAGACCACCGGGGAGCTGTTTTTT,CASSYGQTTGELFF
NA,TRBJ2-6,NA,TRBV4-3,TGCGCCAGCAGCCAAGATCGGGTCTCTGGGGCCAACGTCCTGACTTTC,CASSQDRVSGANVLTF
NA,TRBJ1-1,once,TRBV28,TGTGCCAGCAGTTTCAAACGCGGGGGGCTTTCTGAAGCTTTCTTT,CASSFKRGGLSEAFF
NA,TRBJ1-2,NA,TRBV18,TGTGCCAGCTCACCACCAGCTATCTATGGCTACACCTTC,CASSPPAIYGYTF
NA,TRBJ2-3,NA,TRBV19,TGTGCCAGCAGTCCGACAGGTACAGATACGCAGTATTTT,CASSPTGTDTQYF
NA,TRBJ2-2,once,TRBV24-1,TGTGCCACCAGTCCCCCAGGGGAGCCTCAAATTAACACCGGGGAGCTGTTTTTT,CATSPPGEPQINTGELFF
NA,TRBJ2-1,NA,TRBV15,TGTGCCACCAGCAGAGAGGCTAGACGCAATGAGCAGTTCTTC,CATSREARRNEQFF
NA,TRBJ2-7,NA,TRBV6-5,TGTGCCAGCACCGCCACCACTAGAGCCGAGCAGTACTTC,CASTATTRAEQYF
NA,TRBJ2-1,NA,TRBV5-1,TGCGCCAGCAGCTCCGACAATGAGCAGTTCTTC,CASSSDNEQFF
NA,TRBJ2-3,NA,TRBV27,TGTGCCAGCAGGGAACCCGGGGGTAGCACAGATACGCAGTATTTT,CASREPGGSTDTQYF
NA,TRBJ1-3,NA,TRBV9,TGTGCGACTACAAGAGACGGCCCTGGAAACACCATATATTTT,CATTRDGPGNTIYF
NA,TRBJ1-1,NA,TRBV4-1,TGCGCCAGCAGCCAAGTGACCGGGGGGTCCACTGAAGCTTTCTTT,CASSQVTGGSTEAFF
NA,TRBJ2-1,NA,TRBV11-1,TGTGCCAGCAGCTTAGTCCTGTGGGAGCCGGAAAATGAGCAGTTCTTC,CASSLVLWEPENEQFF
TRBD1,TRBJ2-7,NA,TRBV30,TGTGCCTGGAGTGTACTACAGGGGGTAGGCGAGCAGTACTTC,CAWSVLQGVGEQYF
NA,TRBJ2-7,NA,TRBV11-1,TGTGCCAGCAGCTGGGGGCAGTCCTACGAGCAGTACTTC,CASSWGQSYEQYF
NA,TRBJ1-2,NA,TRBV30,TGTGCCTGGAGTGTAAGTCTATTGGGCTACACCTTC,CAWSVSLLGYTF
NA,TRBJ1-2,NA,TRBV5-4,TGTGCCAGCAGCCCCGTGGGGCTCGACTATGGCTACACCTTC,CASSPVGLDYGYTF
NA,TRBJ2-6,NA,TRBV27,TGTGCCAGCAGTCGGGACATCTTCTCTGGGGCCAACGTCCTGACTTTC,CASSRDIFSGANVLTF
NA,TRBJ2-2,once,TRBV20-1,TGCAGTGCCGGGGATTCCGGGGAGCTGTTTTTT,CSAGDSGELFF
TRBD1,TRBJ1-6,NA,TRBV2,TGTGCCAGCAGTGAACAGGGGGCGATGGGATCACCCCTCCACTTT,CASSEQGAMGSPLHF
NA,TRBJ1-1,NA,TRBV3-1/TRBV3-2,TGTGCCAGCAGCCAAGATTGGGCGCTAATGAACACTGAAGCTTTCTTT,CASSQDWALMNTEAFF
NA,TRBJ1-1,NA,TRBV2,TGTGCCAGCAGTGAACTCAGGCAGAGCACTGAAGCTTTCTTT,CASSELRQSTEAFF
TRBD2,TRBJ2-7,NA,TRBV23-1,TGCGCCAGCAGTCAATCAATTAGCTGGGAGGGCCGGGGGTCCTACGAGCAGTACTTC,CASSQSISWEGRGSYEQYF
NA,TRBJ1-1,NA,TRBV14,TGTGCCAGCAGCCAAGTACCAGGCTGGAACACTGAAGCTTTCTTT,CASSQVPGWNTEAFF
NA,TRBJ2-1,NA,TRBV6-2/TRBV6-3,TGTGCCAGCAGTTATAGGAGGGAGCCCCTCTACAATGAGCAGTTCTTC,CASSYRREPLYNEQFF
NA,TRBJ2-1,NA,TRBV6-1,TGTGCCAGCAGTGCCGGGAATAGCGGAGGTTACAATGAGCAGTTCTTC,CASSAGNSGGYNEQFF
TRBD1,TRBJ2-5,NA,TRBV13,TGTGCCAGCAGCTTTACCGGGACAGCCGGAATCCAGTACTTC,CASSFTGTAGIQYF
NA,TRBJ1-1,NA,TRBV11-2,TGTGCCAGCAGCTTAGGGTGGCAGATGATTGAAGCTTTCTTT,CASSLGWQMIEAFF
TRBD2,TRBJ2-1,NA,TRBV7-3,TGTGCCAGCAGCACCACTAGCGGGAGCGGATACAATGAGCAGTTCTTC,CASSTTSGSGYNEQFF